A selection of T cell receptor beta chains follows, all from one sample in a study of blood T cell repertoires in COVID-19. Method: immunoSEQ multiplex PCR; TCRdb's copy keeps in-frame clones and lacks some. Counted here are about 120,000 clones, about 78% occurring once; the ten biggest clones make up 2% to 2.5%. Sample: peripheral blood. These TCRs come from a man between 65 and 79 years old with acute or convalescent COVID-19. CDR3s include the opening cysteine and the closing phenylalanine or tryptophan. A D gene is named only where the DNA matches it firmly. Clone size is given for some rows only: seen once, a few or many times, or a class if the clone is expanded.

TRBV5-6	TRBJ1-2	TRBD1	few	TGTGCCAGCAGTATGACAGGGCTTAACTATGGCTACACCTTC	CASSMTGLNYGYTF
TRBV7-2	TRBJ1-2	-	-	TGTGCCAGCAGCTTAGCCCAGGGTGATGGCTACACCTTC	CASSLAQGDGYTF
TRBV7-2	TRBJ2-2	TRBD1	-	TGTGCCAGCAGCCCCAGAGGGACAGCCTCCGGGGAGCTGTTTTTT	CASSPRGTASGELFF
TRBV6-5	TRBJ1-2	-	-	TGTGCCAGCAGGATCACAGCTTCTTATGGCTACACCTTC	CASRITASYGYTF
TRBV24-1	TRBJ1-5	TRBD1	once	TGTGCCACCAGTGTAACCGGGACAGGGGGGCATCAGCCCCAGCATTTT	CATSVTGTGGHQPQHF
TRBV9	TRBJ2-7	-	few	TGTGCCAGCAGCTCCCGGGACACCAAAACCTACGAGCAGTACTTC	CASSSRDTKTYEQYF
TRBV7-9	TRBJ1-2	-	-	TGTGCCAGCGAGGGTCCTGGCTACACCTTC	CASEGPGYTF
TRBV20-1	TRBJ2-1	-	-	TGCAGTGCCTCTCGCCGAGGGGAGCAGTTCTTC	CSASRRGEQFF
TRBV19	TRBJ1-4	-	-	TGTGCCAGTAGGATGGGCGTCCGGGATTCTAATGAAAAACTGTTTTTT	CASRMGVRDSNEKLFF
TRBV30	TRBJ1-1	TRBD1	-	TGTGCCTGGTGGGACAGGGACCTCCTACTGAACACTGAAGCTTTCTTT	CAWWDRDLLLNTEAFF
TRBV11-2	TRBJ2-5	-	-	TGTGCCAGCAGCAACCATGCGGGGGACACCAAGAATCAAGAGACCCAGTACTTC	CASSNHAGDTKNQETQYF
TRBV7-3	TRBJ2-3	TRBD2	once	TGTGCCAGCAGCCCAACCCTCCTAGCGGGGGGAGACTCAGATACGCAGTATTTT	CASSPTLLAGGDSDTQYF
TRBV11-3	TRBJ1-1	TRBD1	-	TGTGCCAGCAGCTCTAAACTTGGGACAGTGAACACTGAAGCTTTCTTT	CASSSKLGTVNTEAFF
TRBV3-1/TRBV3-2	TRBJ1-4	-	-	TGTGCCAGCAGCGAAGAGCGGGGGGCTCAGGAAAAACTGTTTTTT	CASSEERGAQEKLFF
TRBV28	TRBJ1-4	TRBD1	-	TGTGCCAGCAGTTTTCAGGGGGCGCAGAGTGAAAAACTGTTTTTT	CASSFQGAQSEKLFF
TRBV5-1	TRBJ2-1	TRBD2	-	TGCGCCAGCAGCCAGGGACTAGCGGGGGGGCTTCGCAACAATGAGCAGTTCTTC	CASSQGLAGGLRNNEQFF
TRBV25-1	TRBJ2-1	-	once	TGTGCCAGCAGTGAATTCGAGGTTAACGGCAATGAGCAGTTCTTC	CASSEFEVNGNEQFF
TRBV6-5	TRBJ1-6	TRBD1	-	TGTGCCAGATCGACAGGGGGAGGTTCACCCCTCCACTTT	CARSTGGGSPLHF
TRBV7-2	TRBJ1-5	-	-	TGTGCCAGCAGCTTCGGGTCCCTTAGCAATCAGCCCCAGCATTTT	CASSFGSLSNQPQHF
TRBV19	TRBJ1-2	-	-	TGTGCCAGTAGGGACACAGGGATACATGGCTACACCTTC	CASRDTGIHGYTF
TRBV27	TRBJ2-5	-	-	TGTGCCAGCAGTCCACAGGGTTGGGAGACCCAGTACTTC	CASSPQGWETQYF
TRBV4-2	TRBJ1-3	TRBD1	-	TGTGCCAGCAGCCAGATCGGGACAGCGAACTCTGGAAACACCATATATTTT	CASSQIGTANSGNTIYF
TRBV6-5	TRBJ1-2	-	few	TGTGCCAGCAGTTCCTCCGGGTTCGGCTACACCTTC	CASSSSGFGYTF
TRBV7-9	TRBJ2-5	-	-	TGTGCCAGCAGCTTCACCGGGTTGGAGACCCAGTACTTC	CASSFTGLETQYF
TRBV7-2	TRBJ2-3	TRBD2	once	TGTGCCAGCAGCTTAGTTGGAGCGGGGGGGCATTCAGATACGCAGTATTTT	CASSLVGAGGHSDTQYF
TRBV5-4	TRBJ2-2	TRBD1	-	TGTGCCAGCAGCTTGCCGGGACAGGGGTACACCGGGGAGCTGTTTTTT	CASSLPGQGYTGELFF
TRBV9	TRBJ1-2	TRBD1	-	TGTGCCAGCAGCGTAGGTGGGACAGGTCCGAACTATGGCTACACCTTC	CASSVGGTGPNYGYTF
TRBV5-6	TRBJ1-2	TRBD1	-	TGTGCCAGCAGCTTCAGGGGGGCTAACTATGGCTACACCTTC	CASSFRGANYGYTF
TRBV15	TRBJ2-4	TRBD1	-	TGTGCCACCAGCAGACGGCCGGGACAGGGAAAAAACATTCAGTACTTC	CATSRRPGQGKNIQYF
TRBV25-1	TRBJ1-3	-	-	TGTGCCAGCAGTGAAGCCCGCATGCGGGGGAACACCATATATTTT	CASSEARMRGNTIYF
TRBV6-2/TRBV6-3	TRBJ1-2	TRBD1	-	TGTGCCAGCAGTCGGGACAGGGGGAACTATGGCTACACCTTC	CASSRDRGNYGYTF
TRBV4-3	TRBJ1-5	-	few	TGCGCCAGCAGCCAAGGACAATCTGGGAATCAGCCCCAGCATTTT	CASSQGQSGNQPQHF
TRBV16	TRBJ2-5	-	-	TGTGCCAGCAGCCAATCACAGGGCTATGAGACCCAGTACTTC	CASSQSQGYETQYF
TRBV6-2/TRBV6-3	TRBJ2-2	TRBD2	-	TGTGCCAGCAGTTTGGGACTAGCGGGCACCGGGGAGCTGTTTTTT	CASSLGLAGTGELFF
TRBV3-1/TRBV3-2	TRBJ2-7	-	-	TGTGCCAGCAGCCCCAGGGCCTCCTACGAGCAGTACTTC	CASSPRASYEQYF
TRBV7-9	TRBJ1-1	-	few	TGTGCCAGCAGCTTAGGTCAGGGGCTAATGAACACTGAAGCTTTCTTT	CASSLGQGLMNTEAFF
TRBV4-2	TRBJ2-1	-	-	TGTGCCAGCAGCCAAGAGGGAGAAGGTACCAATGAGCAGTTCTTC	CASSQEGEGTNEQFF
TRBV6-6	TRBJ1-2	TRBD1	-	TGTGCCAGCAAACGGGGCAGGGGGGATGGCTACACCTTC	CASKRGRGDGYTF
TRBV18	TRBJ1-4	TRBD1	-	TGTGCCAGCTCACCCCGGACAGGCTTTAATGAAAAACTGTTTTTT	CASSPRTGFNEKLFF
TRBV4-1	TRBJ2-2	-	-	TGCGCCAGCAGCCAATTTAGTCCTAGCGAAGTGAACACCGGGGAGCTGTTTTTT	CASSQFSPSEVNTGELFF
TRBV24-1	TRBJ1-2	-	-	TGTGCCGCCGGGAAAGGGGAGGTGGCAGGAAACTATGGCTACACCTTC	CAAGKGEVAGNYGYTF
TRBV6-5	TRBJ1-6	-	-	TGTGCCAGCAGTAAACAGGGTCCAGGTTCACCCCTCCACTTT	CASSKQGPGSPLHF
TRBV9	TRBJ1-1	-	-	TGTGCCAGCAGCGTAGCCCCACTCTTAAGAGGAGGTCGGGGCACTGAAGCTTTCTTT	CASSVAPLLRGGRGTEAFF
TRBV5-1	TRBJ2-7	TRBD1	-	TGCGCCAGCAGCAGGGGACAGGGGACCTACGAGCAGTACTTC	CASSRGQGTYEQYF
TRBV9	TRBJ1-4	-	-	TGTGCCAGCAGCAGTGAGGGAAAACTGTTTTTT	CASSSEGKLFF
TRBV7-9	TRBJ1-2	-	-	TGTGCCAGCAGCCCACAGACAGGTTCCAGCTACACCTTC	CASSPQTGSSYTF
TRBV27	TRBJ1-6	-	-	TGTGCCAGCAGGGGTCCGGGACTCTATAATTCACCCCTCCACTTT	CASRGPGLYNSPLHF
TRBV2	TRBJ1-1	-	few	TGTGCCAGCACCCTGACCGGGGGACGTAACACTGAAGCTTTCTTT	CASTLTGGRNTEAFF
TRBV6-2/TRBV6-3	TRBJ2-2	TRBD2	many	TGTGCCAGCAGCCACACTAGCGGGGGGCCTAACACCGGGGAGCTGTTTTTT	CASSHTSGGPNTGELFF
TRBV3-1/TRBV3-2	TRBJ1-6	-	-	TGTGCCAGCAGCCCCATACGGGGGTCAGCCCTCCACTTT	CASSPIRGSALHF
TRBV6-5	TRBJ2-1	-	-	TGTGCCAGCAGTTATTTGTTTGCGGGACAGAACAATGAGCAGTTCTTC	CASSYLFAGQNNEQFF
TRBV7-2	TRBJ2-5	-	-	TGTGCCAGCAGACGCGCCCTGTACCAAGAGACCCAGTACTTC	CASRRALYQETQYF
TRBV6-6	TRBJ2-7	TRBD2	-	TGTGCCAGCAGTCAAACGGGACTAGCGGGGGGCCCTTCCTACGAGCAGTACTTC	CASSQTGLAGGPSYEQYF
TRBV7-3	TRBJ2-7	TRBD1	-	TGTGCCAGCAGCTTGACAGGGGGAAGGTACGAGCAGTACTTC	CASSLTGGRYEQYF
TRBV5-1	TRBJ1-6	TRBD1	once	TGCGCCAGCAGTTCACAGGGGGGGGAATCACCCCTCCACTTT	CASSSQGGESPLHF
TRBV21-1	TRBJ2-7	-	many	TGTGCCAGCAGCCACAAAACCGGGACAGGGGGCTGGGAGCAGTACTTC	CASSHKTGTGGWEQYF
TRBV7-3	TRBJ1-2	-	-	TGTGCCAGCAGCTACTCTAGAGAACATGGCTACACCTTC	CASSYSREHGYTF